A single sample gave rise to the 17 T cell receptor beta chains below, sequenced in a study of T cell repertoires in cytomegalovirus infection. These TCRs' antigens remain unknown. TCRdb itself ran the reads through MiXCR, one entry per CDR3 protein. The sample shows approximately 730,000 distinct CDR3 sequences, roughly 28% of them seen only once. The specimen comprised cultured CD8+ T cells from PBMCs, sampled from culture after CMV antigen stimulation. Receptors were obtained from a human donor in good health (CMV status not recorded). Some clones in this sample may be carry-over from other donors' samples.

This rearrangement joins TRBV6-5 to TRBJ2-5, with D possibly matching TRBD1 (7 bases). Germline V gives CDR1 MNHEY, CDR2 SVGAGI. Trimming took 2 bases from V and 5 from J, leaving 12 bases between them. The CDR3 extends over 14 amino acids. CDR3 residues: CASSYGAGGETQYF. The CDR3 nucleotides are TGTGCCAGCAGTTACGGGGCAGGGGGGGAGACCCAGTACTTC.

This clonotype has a handful of counts. V is TRBV4-1 and J is TRBJ1-5; unclear D gene. This CDR3 is 15 amino acids long. Germline CDR1 reads MGHRA; CDR2 reads YSYEKL. The germline V and J ends were trimmed by 1 base and 6 bases, with 13 bases remaining between them. CDR3: CASSQVSREGQPQHF. The CDR3 region has the DNA TGCGCCAGCAGCCAAGTATCTAGGGAAGGTCAGCCCCAGCATTTT.

The table lists this clonotype with a few counts. V usage is TRBV19 and J usage is TRBJ1-5; D uncertain. Trimming took 1 base from V and 0 from J, leaving 4 bases between them. CDR3 length: 14 residues. The germline V gene has CDR1 LNHDA and CDR2 SQIVND (reference sequence). CDR3 sequence reads: CASSIGISNQPQHF. CDR3 sequence (DNA): TGTGCCAGTAGTATAGGGATTAGCAATCAGCCCCAGCATTTT.

This clonotype appeared many times. The chain joins TRBV4-1 to TRBJ2-7; D might be TRBD1 (6 bases). The CDR3 runs to 13 residues. Trimming pared 3 bases from V and 2 bases from J, leaving 8 bases between. From germline, CDR1 is MGHRA and CDR2 YSYEKL. Here the CDR3 reads CASSQAGAYEQYF. The CDR3 DNA follows: TGCGCCAGCAGCCAGGCAGGGGCCTACGAGCAGTACTTC.

This clonotype was seen many times. The chain is built from TRBV7-8 and TRBJ2-2; D remains unclear. The CDR3 loop spans 17 amino acids. The V end was cut by 6 bases, the J end by 0 bases, with 17 bases between. CDR1 is SGHVS, CDR2 FQNEAQ, per germline. The CDR3 protein is CASSMGIKSANTGELFF. CDR3 DNA: TGTGCCAGCAGTATGGGGATCAAGAGCGCGAACACCGGGGAGCTGTTTTTT.

The genes are TRBV7-9 and TRBJ1-4; maybe TRBD1 (6 bases). Germline V gives CDR1 SEHNR, CDR2 FQNEAQ (reference sequence). V lost 5 bases to trimming and J lost 3 bases, with 10 bases between them. The CDR3 spans 14 residues. Here the CDR3 reads CASSVGGANEKLFF. Here the CDR3 DNA reads TGTGCCAGCAGCGTAGGGGGAGCTAATGAAAAACTGTTTTTT.

This clonotype was detected only a few times. The chain uses TRBV7-9 and TRBJ2-7, with D tentatively TRBD1 (5 bases). The germline V gene has CDR1 SEHNR and CDR2 FQNEAQ (reference sequence). The CDR3 runs to 15 residues. The ends were cut back, 5 bases at V and 3 bases at J, with 17 bases in the middle. The CDR3 here is CASSPVDMRSYEQYF. The CDR3 region has the DNA TGTGCCAGCAGCCCCGTGGACATGAGAAGCTACGAGCAGTACTTC.

This clonotype was found many times. V is TRBV6-1 and J is TRBJ2-7; D gene ambiguous. V lost 6 bases to trimming and J lost 4 bases, with 25 bases between them. Germline V gene sequence: CDR1 MNHNS, CDR2 SASEGT. The CDR3 has 17 amino acids. This chain's CDR3 is CASSETYGLVVGYEQYV. CDR3 DNA: TGTGCCAGCAGCGAGACTTACGGTCTTGTTGTGGGGTACGAGCAGTACGTC.

This clonotype was seen at least ten times. In DNA, the CDR3 is TGTGCCAGCAGCTTAGCGGGACAGGTCTTCACAGATACGCAGTATTTT. It is translated as CASSLAGQVFTDTQYF. V gene TRBV7-8 combines with J gene TRBJ2-3, with TRBD1 matching 8 bases. There are 16 residues in the CDR3. J lost 2 bases, V lost 0 bases, and 4 bases had no gene match. Germline V gene lookup returns CDR1 SGHVS and CDR2 FQNEAQ.

The chain couples TRBV6-5 to TRBJ1-2; 10 bases are shared with TRBD1. Germline CDR1 is MNHEY and CDR2 is SVGAGI. J lost 8 bases, V lost 0 bases, and 6 bases had no gene match. This CDR3 is 15 amino acids long. CDR3 in DNA: TGTGCCAGCAGTTACTCGACAGGGGGCCTTGGGGGCTACACCTTC. It specifies CASSYSTGGLGGYTF.

There are a few counts of this clonotype. This chain links TRBV6-2 or TRBV6-3 with TRBJ2-2, with D unresolved. V gave up 6 bases and J gave up 3 bases, with 8 bases separating them. Germline values: CDR1 MNHEY, CDR2 SVGEGT. The CDR3 covers 13 residues. DNA for the CDR3: TGTGCCAGCAGCCCTACCTACACCGGGGAGCTGTTTTTT. This codes for CASSPTYTGELFF.

The gene calls are TRBV29-1 and TRBJ2-3; 9 bases agree with TRBD2. The ends lost 3 bases at V and 2 bases at J; junction bases unmatched: 6. CDR1 is SQVTM, CDR2 ANQGSEA, per germline. This CDR3 spans 15 amino acids. The chain's CDR3 is CSVEGGGGPTDTQYF. The DNA for the CDR3 is TGCAGCGTTGAGGGCGGGGGGGGTCCCACAGATACGCAGTATTTT.

This clonotype was seen at least ten times. The chain uses TRBV6-5 and TRBJ1-3; D unclear. The CDR3 covers 16 residues. Germline-derived CDR1 and CDR2 are MNHEY and SVGAGI. Trimming cost V 2 bases and J 3 bases, with 14 bases left between them. This CDR3 is CASSYADPAYGNTIYF. In DNA, the CDR3 is TGTGCCAGCAGTTACGCGGACCCAGCATATGGAAACACCATATATTTT.

The table lists this clonotype with a count of one. A clone one base away is much larger, so this may be a read error. The gene calls are TRBV12-3 or TRBV12-4 and TRBJ1-5; D remains ambiguous. V lost 6 bases and J lost 3, with 12 bases in between. CDR3 length equals 14 residues. The CDR3 sequence is CASSLRLPNQPQHF. The CDR3 coding sequence is TGTGCCAGCAGCCTCAGGCTCCCCAATCAGCCCCAGCATTTT.

The table lists this clonotype with many counts. J is TRBJ1-1 and V is TRBV2; weak D call: TRBD1 (5 bases). The CDR3 runs 10 residues. Trimming took off 6 bases at V and 6 bases at J, with 5 bases between the two ends. The V gene's germline CDR1 is SNHLY and CDR2 FYNNEI. The CDR3 coding sequence is TGTGCCAGCAGGGGGGCTGAAGCTTTCTTT. Its protein product is CASRGAEAFF.

The chain has TRBV28 and TRBJ1-2; 7 nucleotides line up with TRBD1. This CDR3 has 17 amino acids. V gave up 3 bases and J gave up 5 bases; unmatched junction bases: 15. Germline V CDR1 and CDR2: MDHEN, SYDVKM. The CDR3 DNA sequence: TGTGCCAGCAGTTTTAAGGGAGGAGGGGGCGCTTTATATGGCTACACCTTC. Protein sequence: CASSFKGGGGALYGYTF.

This clonotype was seen more than once but under ten times. The chain uses TRBV7-8 and TRBJ2-7; D is unclear. V was cut by 1 base and J by 2 bases, with 12 bases left in between. Per germline, CDR1 SGHVS and CDR2 FQNEAQ. CDR3 length: 15 residues. CDR3 protein: CASSLDVDRAYEQYV. DNA of the CDR3: TGTGCCAGCAGCTTAGATGTGGACCGAGCCTACGAGCAGTACGTC.